This T cell receptor beta chain stems from a study of cytomegalovirus exposure and HLA in healthy donors. The study's findings and limits: The classifier reportedly diagnosed cytomegalovirus status with high specificity and sensitivity. An observed cluster of highly shared sequence variants was recorded as a likely sequencing artifact. In a later analysis, the majority of CMV-associated beta chains seemingly showed HLA restriction.

The PCR contained 60 Vbeta and 13 Jbeta primers. Profiling relied on immunoSEQ multiplex PCR, and the TCRdb table lists in-frame clones only, not all of them. The data contain 95,000 to 150,000 clones, 70% to 80% of them singletons. The table lists this clone with a few counts. The antigen is not known. The length of the CDR3 is 16 residues. Trimming pared 0 bases from V and 3 bases from J, leaving 12 bases between. In germline, CDR1 is SGHNT, CDR2 YYREEE (reference sequence). This chain joins TRBV5-4 and TRBJ2-2; maybe TRBD2 (6 bases). This receptor was taken from a man aged 50 to 60 in good health and CMV-seronegative. The specimen was PBMCs. The CDR3 DNA reads as TGTGCCAGCAGCTTGGGTCCGGGGGTGGACACCGGGGAGCTGTTTTTT. Protein product: CASSLGPGVDTGELFF.